A selection of T cell receptor beta chains follows, all from one sample in a study of shared clonotypes between healthy human individuals. The repertoire was sequenced with immunoSEQ multiplex PCR; TCRdb's copy has only in-frame clones and lacks some. This table has over a million clones, about 80% appearing once. Sequencing was carried out using memory CD4+ T cells sorted from blood. The source is a man aged 18 to 30 in good health. Each CDR3 is given with its conserved first and last residue. The D gene is left open where the match is weak. The size entry is marked missing in some rows and otherwise reads once, few, many or a size class.

size	D	length	J	V	DNA	CDR3
-	-	11	TRBJ2-3	TRBV20-1	TGCAGTGCTCCGGTTTTGGATACGCAGTATTTT	CSAPVLDTQYF
-	TRBD1	14	TRBJ1-2	TRBV5-1	TGCGCCAGCAGCTCGCAGGGGGCCGGATATGGCTACACCTTC	CASSSQGAGYGYTF
-	-	11	TRBJ1-2	TRBV7-9	TGTGCCAGCAGTTCAAACTATGGCTACACCTTC	CASSSNYGYTF
-	TRBD2	16	TRBJ2-3	TRBV10-3	TGTGCCATCAGTGAGTCAGGGCTAGCGGGAGCAGATACGCAGTATTTT	CAISESGLAGADTQYF
-	TRBD1	13	TRBJ2-7	TRBV10-3	TGTGCCACCGCTTGGGACAGGGGAGGAGAGCAGTACTTC	CATAWDRGGEQYF
few	-	14	TRBJ2-3	TRBV6-5	TGTGCCACCTCTCCCAGGGGGGGGTCAGATACGCAGTATTTT	CATSPRGGSDTQYF
-	-	13	TRBJ2-3	TRBV30	TGTGCCTGGAGAGCCAGGGGGGCAGATACGCAGTATTTT	CAWRARGADTQYF
-	TRBD2	16	TRBJ2-3	TRBV7-2	TGTGCCAGCAGCGCGCAACCCAGACTAGCTACCGATACGCAGTATTTT	CASSAQPRLATDTQYF
-	TRBD2	16	TRBJ2-3	TRBV11-2	TGTGCCAGCAGCTTAGGTTTAGCGGGGGGGCTCGATACGCAGTATTTT	CASSLGLAGGLDTQYF
-	-	16	TRBJ2-2	TRBV9	TGTGCCAGCAGCGTAACGGAGCCCGGGCTCACCGGGGAGCTGTTTTTT	CASSVTEPGLTGELFF
-	-	16	TRBJ2-2	TRBV19	TGTGCCAGTAGTATCCCTTACACGGTGGGGGCCGGGGAGCTGTTTTTT	CASSIPYTVGAGELFF
-	-	16	TRBJ2-3	TRBV5-6	TGTGCCAGCAGCTTGGTTGGGACGACTAGCACAGATACGCAGTATTTT	CASSLVGTTSTDTQYF
few	-	14	TRBJ2-1	TRBV5-6	TGTGCCAGCAGCTTGGCCTCCCCATCCAGTGAGCAGTTCTTC	CASSLASPSSEQFF
many	TRBD1	13	TRBJ2-4	TRBV10-3	TGTGCCATCAGTGAGACGAACAGGGGTATTCAGTACTTC	CAISETNRGIQYF
-	-	12	TRBJ2-5	TRBV18	TGTGCCAGCTCACCTCAGAGGATCGGCGGGTACTTC	CASSPQRIGGYF
-	TRBD1	16	TRBJ2-3	TRBV9	TGTGCCAGCAGCACCCGCCAGGGGGCGGGCACAGATACGCAGTATTTT	CASSTRQGAGTDTQYF
once	TRBD2	14	TRBJ2-7	TRBV7-8	TGTGCCAGCAGCCCGCGGGAGGGCCACTACGAGCAGTACTTC	CASSPREGHYEQYF
-	-	19	TRBJ1-3	TRBV6-4	TGTGCCAGCAGTGACAACAACCGGAATTACAGGGTGTCCGGAAACACCATATATTTT	CASSDNNRNYRVSGNTIYF
-	TRBD2	16	TRBJ2-5	TRBV4-3	TGCGCCAGCAGCCAAGAGGTGGCGGGAGTTATGGAGACCCAGTACTTC	CASSQEVAGVMETQYF
-	TRBD1	16	TRBJ2-4	TRBV5-1	TGCGCCAGCAGCTTGACCGGACAGGGTTTGTGGGACATTCAGTACTTC	CASSLTGQGLWDIQYF
-	-	12	TRBJ1-2	TRBV6-6	TGTGCCATGTTTAATCAGGTCTATGGCTACACCTTC	CAMFNQVYGYTF
-	-	12	TRBJ2-7	TRBV6-6	TGTGCCAGCAGTTCCCTCCCGAACGAGCAGTACTTC	CASSSLPNEQYF
few	-	15	TRBJ1-5	TRBV11-2	TGTGCCAGCAGCTTGACACAGGGTAGGAGTCAGCCCCAGCATTTT	CASSLTQGRSQPQHF
few	TRBD2	16	TRBJ2-7	TRBV4-1	TGCGCCAGCAGCCAAGGGCTCCTAGCGGACTCCTACGAGCAGTACTTC	CASSQGLLADSYEQYF
-	-	13	TRBJ2-5	TRBV7-2	TGTGCCAGCAGCCCTGACAGCCAAAAGACCCAGTACTTC	CASSPDSQKTQYF
few	TRBD2	14	TRBJ2-1	TRBV30	TGTGCCTGGAGTAGCGGACTAGCCTACAATGAGCAGTTCTTC	CAWSSGLAYNEQFF
-	-	14	TRBJ1-5	TRBV30	TGTGCCTGGAGTGTGGACGGCGGAAATCAGCCCCAGCATTTT	CAWSVDGGNQPQHF
-	TRBD2	13	TRBJ2-7	TRBV28	TGTGCCAGCATCCAGCGGGGGGTCTACGAGCAGTACTTC	CASIQRGVYEQYF